The 10 T cell receptor beta chains below come from one sample, sequenced in a study of T-cell reconstitution after alpha-beta-depleted transplantation in children. TCRbeta library preparation incorporated unique molecular identifiers. TCRdb independently ran MiXCR on the PCR reads; one entry per CDR3 protein. Here the sample spans some 830,000 distinct CDR3 sequences, roughly 15% being singletons. Sequences were derived from PBMCs, mostly from graft donor cells, sampled 360 days after TCRalphabeta/CD19-depleted stem cell transplant. Receptor source: a male patient younger than 18 who had a stem cell transplant for acute lymphoblastic leukemia, so the T cells may come from the graft donor.

This clonotype was recorded a few times. V is TRBV20-1 and J is TRBJ1-2; D possibly corresponds to TRBD1 (5 bases). Germline V lookup: CDR1 DFQATT, CDR2 SNEGSKA (reference sequence). The CDR3 is made up of 12 amino acids. The V and J ends lost 7 bases and 4 bases respectively, with 13 bases between them. The CDR3 DNA follows: TGCAGTGAGGGGTCTGCCTTCTATGGCTACACCTTC. Translation gives CSEGSAFYGYTF.

The rearrangement uses TRBV10-1 and TRBJ2-7; 8 nucleotides agree with TRBD2. Germline trimming cut 6 bases from V and 3 bases from J; bases unmatched to any gene: 13. Germline CDR1 WNHNN, CDR2 SYGVQD (reference sequence). The CDR3 spans 16 residues. The chain's CDR3 is CASSPGIAGNVYEQYF. As DNA, the CDR3 is TGCGCCAGCAGCCCCGGGATAGCGGGAAATGTCTACGAGCAGTACTTC.

In this sample, this clonotype turned up many times. V usage is TRBV6-5 and J usage is TRBJ2-7, with TRBD2 matching over 9 bases. Germline loops: CDR1 MNHEY, CDR2 SVGAGI. V lost 2 bases to trimming and J lost 6 bases; unmatched junction nucleotides: 11. CDR3 length: 16 residues. The CDR3 sequence: CASSYGALAGRGEQYF. In DNA, the CDR3 is TGTGCCAGCAGTTACGGGGCCCTAGCGGGGCGTGGCGAGCAGTACTTC.

This clonotype was observed a handful of times. The CDR3 bases are TGTGCCAGCAGTTTAGGGACTCGATCCTCTTACACAGATACGCAGTATTTT. This sequence encodes CASSLGTRSSYTDTQYF. V is TRBV27 and J is TRBJ2-3; tentatively, D is TRBD2 (6 bases). V lost 2 bases to trimming and J lost 2 bases, with 17 bases between them. The CDR3 totals 17 residues. Germline loops: CDR1 MNHEY, CDR2 SMNVEV (reference sequence).

This clonotype has a single count. This chain uses TRBV18 with TRBJ1-5, with D hard to call. Germline V gives CDR1 KGHSH, CDR2 LQKENI. Deletions cut 3 bases from V and 5 bases from J, with 11 bases between. The CDR3 sequence is 14 residues long. DNA for the CDR3: TGTGCCAGCTCACCCCTTTATTCCCATCAGCCCCAGCATTTT. This codes for CASSPLYSHQPQHF.

The sample holds many counts of this clonotype. The chain combines TRBV4-1 with TRBJ2-2; perhaps TRBD2 as D (5 bases). CDR1 and CDR2 (germline): MGHRA, YSYEKL. V was shortened by 2 bases and J by 7 bases, with 20 bases between the two germline ends. The CDR3 contains 17 residues. CDR3 DNA: TGCGCCAGCAGCCAATCAAAACTAGGTTTTATAGGCGGGGAGCTGTTTTTT. Translating gives CASSQSKLGFIGGELFF.

The chain carries TRBV6-4 and TRBJ2-3, with no clear D. CDR3 length: 15 amino acids. The germline gives CDR1 MRHNA, CDR2 SNTAGT. The V gene lost 5 bases and the J gene lost 2 bases, with 14 bases spanning the gap. The CDR3: CASSNTPRNTDTQYF. The CDR3 nucleotides are TGTGCCAGCAGTAACACCCCTAGAAACACAGATACGCAGTATTTT.

V usage is TRBV12-3 or TRBV12-4 and J usage is TRBJ2-7; 8 bases fit TRBD2. The V gene end was trimmed by 6 bases and the J gene end by 3 bases; junction bases not matched to a gene: 7. The CDR3 has 14 residues. Written as DNA, the CDR3 is TGTGCCAGCAGCCCGGGACTAGATTTCTACGAGCAGTACTTC. This sequence encodes CASSPGLDFYEQYF.

In this sample, this clonotype turned up a few times. V usage is TRBV18 and J usage is TRBJ1-5; D is undetermined. With 6 bases removed from V and 4 bases from J, the gap between germline ends came to 7 bases. This CDR3 has 12 residues. Germline V gene sequence: CDR1 KGHSH, CDR2 LQKENI. CDR3 amino acids: CASSHNNQPQHF. For the CDR3, the DNA is TGTGCCAGCTCGCATAATAATCAGCCCCAGCATTTT.

This clonotype was seen many times. The chain links TRBV5-1 to TRBJ2-1; D is uncertain. V shed 4 bases and J shed 8 bases, with 19 bases lying between them. CDR3 length: 15 residues. Germline V gene lookup returns CDR1 SGHRS and CDR2 YFSETQ. The CDR3 sequence: CASSPEARNHDEQFF. The DNA of the CDR3 is TGCGCCAGCAGCCCGGAAGCACGGAATCATGATGAGCAGTTCTTC.